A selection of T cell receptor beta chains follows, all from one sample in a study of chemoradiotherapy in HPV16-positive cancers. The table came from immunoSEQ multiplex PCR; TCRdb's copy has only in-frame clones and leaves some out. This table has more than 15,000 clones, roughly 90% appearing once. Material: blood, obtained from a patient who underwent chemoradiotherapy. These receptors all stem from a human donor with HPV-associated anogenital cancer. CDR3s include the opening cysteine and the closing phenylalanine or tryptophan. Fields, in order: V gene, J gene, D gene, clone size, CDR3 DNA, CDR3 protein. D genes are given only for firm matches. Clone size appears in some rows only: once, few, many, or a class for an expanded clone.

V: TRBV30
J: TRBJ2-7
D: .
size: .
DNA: TGTGCCTGTAAAGTTTATAAATCCTACGAGCAGTACTTC
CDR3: CACKVYKSYEQYF

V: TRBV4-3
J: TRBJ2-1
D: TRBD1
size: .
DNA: TGCGCCAGCAGCCGGGGGACAGGGGGCGTTCGGGAGCAGTTCTTC
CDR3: CASSRGTGGVREQFF

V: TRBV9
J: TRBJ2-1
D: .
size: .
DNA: TGTGCCAGCAGCGTGACTGGTCATGAGCAGTTCTTC
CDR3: CASSVTGHEQFF

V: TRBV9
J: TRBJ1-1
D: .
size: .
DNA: TGTGCCAGCAGCGTAGGCGGGACACTGAACACTGAAGCTTTCTTT
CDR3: CASSVGGTLNTEAFF

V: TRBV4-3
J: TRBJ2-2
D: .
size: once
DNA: TGCGCCAGCAGCCAAGAGGGGGGGCGTACCGGGGAGCTGTTTTTT
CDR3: CASSQEGGRTGELFF

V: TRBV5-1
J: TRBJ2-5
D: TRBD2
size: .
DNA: TGCGCCAGCAGCTTGGCCGAGGCGGGGGGGCGAGAGACCCAGTACTTC
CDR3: CASSLAEAGGRETQYF

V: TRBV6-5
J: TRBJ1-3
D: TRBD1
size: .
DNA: TGTGCCAGCAGAATGACAGGGTTTGGAAACACCATATATTTT
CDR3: CASRMTGFGNTIYF

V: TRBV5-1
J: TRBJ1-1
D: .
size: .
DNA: TGCGCCAGCAGCCCACAAACCGTGAACACTGAAGCTTTCTTT
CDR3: CASSPQTVNTEAFF

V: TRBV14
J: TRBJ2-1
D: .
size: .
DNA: TGTGCCAGCAGCCAAGACAGGGAATTAGGATACAATGAGCAGTTCTTC
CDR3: CASSQDRELGYNEQFF

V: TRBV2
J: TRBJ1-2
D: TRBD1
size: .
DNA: TGTGCCAGCAGAGAGGGACAGGGAGGCTATGGCTACACCTTC
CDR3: CASREGQGGYGYTF

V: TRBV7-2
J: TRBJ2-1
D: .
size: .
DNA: TGTGCCAGCAGCGCACAGACCGGGACCAAGCAGTTCTTC
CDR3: CASSAQTGTKQFF

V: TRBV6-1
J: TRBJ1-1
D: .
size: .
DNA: TGTGCCAGCAGTGTTACAGCGAACACTGAAGCTTTCTTT
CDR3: CASSVTANTEAFF

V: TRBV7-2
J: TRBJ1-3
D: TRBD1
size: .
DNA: TGTGCCAGCAGCTTAAGTTTTGCAGGGGGCGCGGGAAACACCATATATTTT
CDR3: CASSLSFAGGAGNTIYF

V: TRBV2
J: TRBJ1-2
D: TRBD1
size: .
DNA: TGTGCCAGCAGTTCACAGGGGCCGAGGGACTATGGCTACACCTTC
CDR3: CASSSQGPRDYGYTF

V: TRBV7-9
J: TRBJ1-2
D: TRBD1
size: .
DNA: TGTGCCAGCAGCGTTTCGGGACAGGGGGCTGGAGGCTACACCTTC
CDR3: CASSVSGQGAGGYTF

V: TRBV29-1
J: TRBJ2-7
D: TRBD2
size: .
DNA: TGCAGCGTTCAACTAGCGGGGACCTACGGGTACGAGCAGTACTTC
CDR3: CSVQLAGTYGYEQYF

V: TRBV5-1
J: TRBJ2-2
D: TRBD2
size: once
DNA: TGCGCCAGCAGACGGGACTACAACACCGGGGAGCTGTTTTTT
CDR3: CASRRDYNTGELFF

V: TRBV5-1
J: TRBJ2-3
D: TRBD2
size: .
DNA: TGCGCCAGCAGCTGGGGGACTAGCTCAGATACGCAGTATTTT
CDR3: CASSWGTSSDTQYF

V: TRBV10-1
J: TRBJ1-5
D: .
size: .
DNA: TGCGCCAGCAGTGAGTCGCTTCCAGCCCCTCAGCCCCAGCATTTT
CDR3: CASSESLPAPQPQHF

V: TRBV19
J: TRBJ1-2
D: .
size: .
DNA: TGTGCCAGTATGCGGGACGTTTATAGCTACACCTTC
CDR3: CASMRDVYSYTF

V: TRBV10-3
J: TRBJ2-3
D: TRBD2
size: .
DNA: TGTGCCATCAGTTTAACCGGGACTAGCGGGGCGGGGGCAGATACGCAGTATTTT
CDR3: CAISLTGTSGAGADTQYF

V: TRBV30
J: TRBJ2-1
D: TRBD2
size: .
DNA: TGTGCCTGGAGGGTCTACGGGGGGGCAGTATATGAGCAGTTCTTC
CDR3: CAWRVYGGAVYEQFF

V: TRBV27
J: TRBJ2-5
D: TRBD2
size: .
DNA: TGTGCCAGCAGTCATAGGACTAGCGGGGGTTTCCAAGAGACCCAGTACTTC
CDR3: CASSHRTSGGFQETQYF

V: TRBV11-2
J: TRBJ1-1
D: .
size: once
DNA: TGTGCCAGCAGCTTAGAAATCAGTATCAACACTGAAGCTTTCTTT
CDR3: CASSLEISINTEAFF

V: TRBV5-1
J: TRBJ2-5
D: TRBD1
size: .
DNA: TGCGCCAGCAGCTTGGCCACAGGGGTCGAGACCCAGTACTTC
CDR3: CASSLATGVETQYF

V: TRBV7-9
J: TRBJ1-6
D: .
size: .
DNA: TGTGCCAGCAGCCCGGATAGTTCACCCCTCCACTTT
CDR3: CASSPDSSPLHF

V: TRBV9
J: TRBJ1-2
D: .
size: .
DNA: TGTGCCAGCAGCTTGGACGGGGACGGCCGGGGGTACACCTTC
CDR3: CASSLDGDGRGYTF

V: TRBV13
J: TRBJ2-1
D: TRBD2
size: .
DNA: TGTGCCAGCAGCCTTAGCGGGGGGGCGATAAGGAATGAGCAGTTCTTC
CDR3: CASSLSGGAIRNEQFF

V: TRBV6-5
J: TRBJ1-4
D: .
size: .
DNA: TGTGCCAGCAGTTACGGGGGAGTAGGGGAAAAACTGTTTTTT
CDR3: CASSYGGVGEKLFF

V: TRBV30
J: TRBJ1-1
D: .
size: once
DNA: TGTGCCTGCTCGGCGTTTGCTGAAGCTTTCTTT
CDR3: CACSAFAEAFF

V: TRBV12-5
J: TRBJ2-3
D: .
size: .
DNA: TGTGCTAGTGGTTTGAGTAGCACAGATACGCAGTATTTT
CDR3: CASGLSSTDTQYF

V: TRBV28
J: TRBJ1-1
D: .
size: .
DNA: TGTGCCAGCAGTCCCGGGACGGAGAACACTGAAGCTTTCTTT
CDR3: CASSPGTENTEAFF

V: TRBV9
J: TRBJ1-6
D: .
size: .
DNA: TGTGCCAGCAGCTCGTACTCATATTCACCCCTCCACTTT
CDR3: CASSSYSYSPLHF

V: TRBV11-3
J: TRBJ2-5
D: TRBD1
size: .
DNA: TGTGCCAGCAGCCGGACAGGGAGTGAGACCCAGTACTTC
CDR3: CASSRTGSETQYF

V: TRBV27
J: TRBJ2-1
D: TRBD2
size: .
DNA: TGTGCCAGCAGTTTAATGCGGGAGGGCGGGAATGAGCAGTTCTTC
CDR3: CASSLMREGGNEQFF

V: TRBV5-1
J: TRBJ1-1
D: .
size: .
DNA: TGCGCCAGCACCTTAGTGGGGGGGAGTAATACTGAAGCTTTCTTT
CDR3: CASTLVGGSNTEAFF

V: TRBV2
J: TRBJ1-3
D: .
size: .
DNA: TGTGCCAGCCTAAGAGACTCTGGAAACACCATATATTTT
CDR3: CASLRDSGNTIYF

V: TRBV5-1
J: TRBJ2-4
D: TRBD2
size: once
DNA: TGCGCCAGCAGCACTACTAGCGGGGGGGACATTCAGTACTTC
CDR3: CASSTTSGGDIQYF

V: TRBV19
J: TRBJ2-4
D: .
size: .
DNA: TGTGCCAGTAGTATAGGTAGGAGACAGTACTTC
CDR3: CASSIGRRQYF

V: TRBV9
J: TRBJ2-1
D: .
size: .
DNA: TGTGCCAGCAGCGTATCGAGGGGCTCCTACAATGAGCAGTTCTTC
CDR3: CASSVSRGSYNEQFF

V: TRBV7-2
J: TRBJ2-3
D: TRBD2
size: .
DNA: TGTGCCAGCAGCTTTCTCACCGGCGGGGGTACAGATACGCAGTATTTT
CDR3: CASSFLTGGGTDTQYF